The 18 T cell receptor beta chains below all came from one sample that was sequenced in a study of human T cells and chemical hapten exposure. MiXCR, run by TCRdb on the RACE reads, gives a single entry per CDR3 protein. There are approximately 97,000 distinct CDR3 sequences in the sample; roughly 27% occur only once, and 10% lies in the top ten. Time point denoted: patch test 3, about 24 weeks after DPC sensitization. Treatment meaning: therapeutic diphenylcyclopropenone sensitization with weekly scalp DPC. Sequenced material: whole blood, taken in connection with sensitization to the hapten diphenylcyclopropenone (DPC). Every receptor here comes from a man in his forties with alopecia areata. Some clones in this sample may be carry-over from other donors' samples.

The rearrangement links TRBV14 to TRBJ2-1; 7 positions match TRBD2. After removal of 4 bases from V and 6 bases from J, the junction contained 3 bases not matched to a gene. Germline V gene data show CDR1 as SGHDN and CDR2 as FVKESK. The CDR3 is made up of 13 amino acids. The CDR3 DNA is TGTGCCAGCAGCCGTAGCGGGTTCAATGAGCAGTTCTTC. It specifies CASSRSGFNEQFF.

The CDR3 DNA reads as TGTGCCAGAGGCAGTGGTTCCTACGAGCAGTACTTC. It encodes CARGSGSYEQYF. The chain carries TRBV2 and TRBJ2-7; D is undetermined. Germline V CDR1 and CDR2: SNHLY, FYNNEI. The CDR3 sequence is 12 residues long. V was trimmed by 9 bases and J by 1 base, leaving 10 bases between them.

The rearrangement links TRBV27 to TRBJ1-3; TRBD1 aligns across 7 bases. This CDR3 contains 13 residues. The ends lost 8 bases at V and 5 bases at J; junction bases unmatched: 6. Germline V gives CDR1 MNHEY, CDR2 SMNVEV (reference sequence). CDR3 nucleotide sequence: TGTGCCAGCGGCAAAGGGGGCAGAAACACCATATATTTT. It encodes CASGKGGRNTIYF.

The chain carries TRBV28 and TRBJ1-1; 7 bases match TRBD1. The length of the CDR3 is 15 residues. The V gene end was trimmed by 7 bases and the J gene end by 5 bases; junction bases not matched to a gene: 13. Germline CDR1 is MDHEN and CDR2 is SYDVKM. This CDR3 is CASKETGSLRTEAFF. The DNA of the CDR3 is TGTGCCAGCAAAGAGACAGGGTCTCTTCGTACTGAAGCTTTCTTT.

The rearrangement uses TRBV6-5 and TRBJ2-3; tentative D call: TRBD2 (5 bases). CDR3 length equals 15 residues. V lost 2 bases to trimming and J lost 9 bases, with 18 bases between them. Germline loops: CDR1 MNHEY, CDR2 SVGAGI. The CDR3 is CASSYQGGPNPTQYF. DNA of the CDR3: TGTGCCAGCAGTTACCAAGGAGGCCCGAATCCCACGCAGTATTTT.

This sequence joins TRBV12-3 or TRBV12-4 and TRBJ1-3, with D tentatively TRBD1 (6 bases). V lost 6 bases to trimming and J lost 0 bases, with 15 bases between them. This CDR3 comprises 16 residues. CDR3 region: CASSRGGHISGNTIYF. The CDR3 DNA reads TGTGCCAGCAGCCGCGGGGGACACATCTCTGGAAACACCATATATTTT.

The chain employs TRBV20-1 and TRBJ1-1; no definite D call. The CDR3 contains 13 residues. From germline, CDR1 is DFQATT and CDR2 SNEGSKA (reference sequence). With 5 bases removed from V and 0 bases from J, the gap between germline ends came to 10 bases. The CDR3 here is CSARESMNTEAFF. The CDR3 DNA reads as TGCAGTGCTCGGGAAAGCATGAACACTGAAGCTTTCTTT.

This chain uses TRBV25-1 with TRBJ2-3, with TRBD1 matching over 8 bases. This CDR3 spans 14 amino acids. The trim removed 5 bases at V and 2 bases at J, leaving 3 bases unmatched. The V gene's germline CDR1 is MGHDK and CDR2 SYGVNS. The CDR3 DNA follows: TGTGCCAGCAGTAGACAGGGGCCCACAGATACGCAGTATTTT. It encodes CASSRQGPTDTQYF.

This chain uses TRBV11-1 with TRBJ2-5, with D perhaps TRBD2 (5 bases). V was clipped by 1 base and J by 1 base, with 7 bases between them. Germline V gives CDR1 SGHAT, CDR2 FQDESV (reference sequence). The CDR3 loop spans 14 amino acids. The chain's CDR3 is CASSLGGLQETQYF. As DNA, the CDR3 is TGTGCCAGCAGCTTAGGAGGGCTCCAAGAGACCCAGTACTTC.

This clonotype was counted many times. The chain is built from TRBV3-1 and TRBJ1-1; D is unclear. Germline lookup yields CDR1 LGHDT and CDR2 YNNKEL (reference sequence). The CDR3 has 15 residues. V was cut by 0 bases and J by 4 bases, with 12 bases left in between. Here the CDR3 reads CASSQDLGLSTEAFF. The DNA for the CDR3 is TGTGCCAGCAGCCAAGATTTAGGCCTTTCCACTGAAGCTTTCTTT.

In its sample, this clonotype was seen a few times. The rearrangement links TRBV7-8 to TRBJ2-7, with D unclear. The ends were cut back, 1 base at V and 3 bases at J, with 7 bases in the middle. There are 13 residues in the CDR3. CDR1 and CDR2 (germline): SGHVS, FQNEAQ. This CDR3 reads CASSLDTLYEQYF. The DNA of the CDR3 is TGTGCCAGCAGCTTAGATACCCTCTACGAGCAGTACTTC.

The genes are TRBV10-3 and TRBJ2-7, with 10 bases that match TRBD2. CDR1 ENHRY and CDR2 SYGVKD come from the germline V gene. The V gene end was trimmed by 3 bases and the J gene end by 1 base; junction bases not matched to a gene: 12. The CDR3 runs to 18 residues. CDR3 sequence reads: CAISEPGLAPPISYEQYF. CDR3 nucleotide sequence: TGTGCCATCAGTGAACCGGGACTAGCGCCTCCGATTTCCTACGAGCAGTACTTC.

This chain joins TRBV28 and TRBJ1-6; TRBD1 might be the D (6 bases). The CDR3 extends over 14 amino acids. In germline, CDR1 is MDHEN, CDR2 SYDVKM. V lost 6 bases and J 8 bases, leaving 14 bases between the germline ends. Written as DNA, the CDR3 is TGTGCCAGCAGCTCCTTTACAGGGTATTCACCCCTCCACTTT. This sequence encodes CASSSFTGYSPLHF.

CDR3 residues: CASSYGTGGYEQYF. In DNA, the CDR3 is TGTGCCAGCAGTTACGGGACAGGGGGCTACGAGCAGTACTTC. V and J are TRBV28 and TRBJ2-7, with 11 bases identical to TRBD1. Trimming took 4 bases from V and 3 from J; bases not matched to a gene: 2. The CDR3 extends over 14 amino acids. Looked up from germline, CDR1 is MDHEN and CDR2 is SYDVKM.

This clonotype was detected a few times. The J gene is TRBJ2-5, the V gene TRBV9; D uncertain. Trimming pared 2 bases from V and 1 base from J, leaving 18 bases between. The V gene's germline CDR1 is SGDLS and CDR2 YYNGEE. The CDR3 runs to 17 residues. The CDR3 DNA is TGTGCCAGCAGCGTGAAAGCGCGCCCCAACTTCCAAGAGACCCAGTACTTC. It encodes CASSVKARPNFQETQYF. The variable domain in full, with the rest retrieved from reference TRBV9 and TRBJ2-5, is DSGVTQTPKHLITATGQRVTLRCSPRSGDLSVYWYQQSLDQGLQFLIQYYNGEERAKGNILERFSAQQFPDLHSELNLSSLELGDSALYFCASSVKARPNFQETQYFGPGTRLLVL.

As for this clonotype: This may be a read error, as it is one base from a much larger clone. The J gene is TRBJ2-7, the V gene TRBV6-6; D is undetermined. This CDR3 comprises 12 residues. Germline V gives CDR1 MNHNY, CDR2 SVGAGI (reference sequence). As DNA, the CDR3 is TGTGCCAGCAGTTCCACAGATTACGAGCAGTCCTTC. The encoded protein is CASSSTDYEQSF.

J is TRBJ2-7 and V is TRBV27, with TRBD1 identical over 12 bases. Germline CDR1 is MNHEY and CDR2 is SMNVEV (reference sequence). Trimming removed 5 bases from V and 3 bases from J; junction bases left unmatched: 8. This CDR3 has 16 amino acids. The CDR3 here is CASSERGQGAFYEQYF. CDR3 DNA sequence: TGTGCCAGCAGTGAACGGGGACAGGGGGCCTTCTACGAGCAGTACTTC.

The rearrangement uses TRBV28 and TRBJ2-1, with 8 bases aligning to TRBD1. The germline V gene encodes CDR1 MDHEN and CDR2 SYDVKM. CDR3 size: 13 residues. Germline trimming cut 2 bases from V and 8 bases from J; bases unmatched to any gene: 2. In DNA, the CDR3 is TGTGCCAGCAGTTTAACAGGGGGGCATGAGCAGTTCTTC. Residues: CASSLTGGHEQFF.